The rows below give T cell receptor beta chains drawn from one sample of a study of technical replicates of blood from a few donors. Sequencing used immunoSEQ multiplex PCR; TCRdb keeps in-frame clones, though not all of them. In the table there are roughly 100,000 clones, 90% to 97% of which are singletons. The sample was T cells isolated from PBMCs. Source of these receptors: a human donor in good health. The CDR3 runs from the conserved cysteine through the conserved F or W. The D gene is left open where the match is weak. The listing skips clone size in some rows; elsewhere it reads once, few, many or a size class.

D gene: .; clone size: .; J gene: TRBJ2-7; V gene: TRBV19; CDR3 protein: CASRGGEQYF; CDR3 DNA: TGTGCCAGTAGGGGGGGCGAGCAGTACTTC
D gene: .; clone size: .; J gene: TRBJ1-1; V gene: TRBV2; CDR3 protein: CASSEARVTPGKAFF; CDR3 DNA: TGTGCCAGCAGTGAAGCGCGGGTCACCCCGGGTAAGGCTTTCTTT
D gene: .; clone size: .; J gene: TRBJ2-1; V gene: TRBV9; CDR3 protein: CASSSALDRMNNEQFF; CDR3 DNA: TGTGCCAGCAGTAGCGCCCTTGACAGGATGAACAATGAGCAGTTCTTC
D gene: TRBD1; clone size: .; J gene: TRBJ1-2; V gene: TRBV9; CDR3 protein: CASSVERGQGYGYTF; CDR3 DNA: TGTGCCAGCAGCGTAGAAAGGGGGCAAGGCTATGGCTACACCTTC
D gene: TRBD1; clone size: .; J gene: TRBJ1-1; V gene: TRBV7-2; CDR3 protein: CASSHPRQGVGAFF; CDR3 DNA: TGTGCCAGCAGCCACCCACGACAGGGCGTGGGTGCTTTCTTT
D gene: TRBD1; clone size: .; J gene: TRBJ2-2; V gene: TRBV15; CDR3 protein: CATSTGTGGSGELFF; CDR3 DNA: TGTGCCACCAGCACCGGGACAGGGGGTTCCGGGGAGCTGTTTTTT
D gene: .; clone size: .; J gene: TRBJ1-5; V gene: TRBV28; CDR3 protein: CASRNGGWGQPQHF; CDR3 DNA: TGTGCCAGCAGGAACGGCGGGTGGGGTCAGCCCCAGCATTTT
D gene: .; clone size: .; J gene: TRBJ1-2; V gene: TRBV30; CDR3 protein: CAWSATFVNGYTF; CDR3 DNA: TGTGCCTGGAGCGCGACTTTTGTAAATGGCTACACCTTC
D gene: .; clone size: once; J gene: TRBJ1-3; V gene: TRBV5-1; CDR3 protein: CASYCSSGNTIYF; CDR3 DNA: TGCGCCAGCTACTGTAGCTCTGGAAACACCATATATTTT
D gene: .; clone size: .; J gene: TRBJ2-5; V gene: TRBV13; CDR3 protein: CASSLVGGRETQYF; CDR3 DNA: TGTGCCAGCAGTTTGGTAGGGGGTCGGGAGACCCAGTACTTC
D gene: TRBD1; clone size: .; J gene: TRBJ2-1; V gene: TRBV7-3; CDR3 protein: CASSLGTGVLNEQFF; CDR3 DNA: TGTGCCAGCAGCCTCGGGACAGGGGTCCTCAATGAGCAGTTCTTC
D gene: TRBD2; clone size: few; J gene: TRBJ2-7; V gene: TRBV4-2; CDR3 protein: CASSQESGSSYEQYF; CDR3 DNA: TGTGCCAGCAGCCAAGAAAGCGGGAGCTCCTACGAGCAGTACTTC